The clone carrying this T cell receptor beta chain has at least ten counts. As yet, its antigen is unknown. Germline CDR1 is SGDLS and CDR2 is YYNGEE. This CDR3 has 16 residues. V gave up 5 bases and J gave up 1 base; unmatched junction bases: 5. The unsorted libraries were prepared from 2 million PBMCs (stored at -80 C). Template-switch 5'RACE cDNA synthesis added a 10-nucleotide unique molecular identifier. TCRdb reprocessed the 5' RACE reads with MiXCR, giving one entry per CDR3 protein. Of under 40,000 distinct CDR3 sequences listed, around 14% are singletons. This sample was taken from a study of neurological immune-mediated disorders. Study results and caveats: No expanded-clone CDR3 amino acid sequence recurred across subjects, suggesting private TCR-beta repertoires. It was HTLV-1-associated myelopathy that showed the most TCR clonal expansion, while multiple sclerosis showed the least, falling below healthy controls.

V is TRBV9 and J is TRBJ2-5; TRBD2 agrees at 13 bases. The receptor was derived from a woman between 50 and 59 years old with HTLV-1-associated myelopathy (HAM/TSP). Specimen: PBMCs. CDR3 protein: CASRAGLAGAQETQYF. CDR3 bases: TGTGCCAGCAGGGCCGGACTAGCGGGGGCCCAAGAGACCCAGTACTTC.